A selection of T cell receptor beta chains follows, all from one sample in a study of blood T cell repertoires in COVID-19. TCRdb's copy holds only in-frame clones and misses some; the assay was immunoSEQ multiplex PCR. The data contain some 240,000 clones, approximately 85% of them singletons. Input material: peripheral blood. Receptors originate from a woman between 65 and 79 years old with COVID-19, enrolled during active disease. Each CDR3 is given with its conserved first and last residue. Size is stated for part of the rows, as once, few or many counts, or as a class when the clone is expanded.

>NA|TRBV7-2
CASSLDSQPQHF
>NA|TRBV5-1
CASSWTGQSYEQYF
>NA|TRBV27
CASSIRGSGELFF
>few|TRBV7-2
CASSLTGTGRMNTEAFF
>few|TRBV29-1
CSVELSTGTGRITTEAFF
>few|TRBV7-2
CASSLTPQAQYF
>NA|TRBV6-5
CASNLQGAYGYTF
>few|TRBV7-2
CASSPRADRVAEAFF
>NA|TRBV27
CASSALRGSGYTF
>once|TRBV2
CASSESRQPNTEAFF
>once|TRBV27
CASSLLGNQPQHF
>NA|TRBV3-1/TRBV3-2
CASSLRGNWGTEAFF
>NA|TRBV5-6
CASTKRLADAYNEQFF
>NA|TRBV5-1
CASSLGAVGANVLTF
>NA|TRBV5-1
CTSSLDSPTGELFF
>NA|TRBV5-4
CASSSPTGATEAFF
>few|TRBV18
CASSPVEGESTYGYTF
>NA|TRBV6-5
CAISIYGKLFF
>NA|TRBV4-1
CASSQEGRQVGNQPQHF
>NA|TRBV7-2
CASSPYQETQYF
>few|TRBV7-9
CASSTPDRGLDYGYTF
>NA|TRBV9
CASSARLAGGYRGELFF
>NA|TRBV19
CASSTAGSNQPQHF
>NA|TRBV5-1
CASSLQTGGNEKLFF
>NA|TRBV6-6
CASSLDRAGYGYTF
>once|TRBV7-8
CASSLGQVKTQYF
>NA|TRBV18
CASSQIIELSGNTIYF
>NA|TRBV6-2/TRBV6-3
CASSPDSDTQYF
>NA|TRBV19
CASSMGGTEAFF
>NA|TRBV12-2
CASRLGVSGVYEQYF
>NA|TRBV6-5
CASSYFRDAGSEQYF
>NA|TRBV5-1
CASSFERQGKSGYTF
>NA|TRBV20-1
CSASLGALSYSPLHF
>NA|TRBV28
CASSFRDSSGNTIYF
>NA|TRBV2
CASSPQGSSNTGELFF
>NA|TRBV4-3
CASSLYRAPAYEQYF
>NA|TRBV4-2
CASSQESGQPYGYTF
>NA|TRBV6-5
CASSYSWSSYNSPLHF
>once|TRBV6-1
CASSESLAGGTDTQYF